The following is a T cell receptor (beta chain) sequence with its context. These data come from a study of blood T cell repertoires in COVID-19. Study overall: Collection of acute and convalescent COVID-19 samples took place in the United States, Italy and Spain. PBMCs, B-cell-depleted T cells, or T cells were the source of the cDNA or gDNA that made up the material.

Trimming shortened V by 1 base and J by 4 bases, and 6 bases separated the two germline ends. CDR3 length: 13 residues. The germline gives CDR1 SGHRS, CDR2 YFSETQ. Per the original data handling: Amplification of reference gene primers was used by the study to estimate nucleated cell counts. Produced via immunoSEQ multiplex PCR; TCRdb's table is partial and in-frame only. The V and J calls and clone size were taken over from that table, and D and trimming were inferred from the DNA. Of about 200,000 clones in the sample, just over 90% were seen once. The clonotype originates from a man aged 25-45 years with acute or convalescent COVID-19. The sequencing sample was made of peripheral blood. This rearrangement joins TRBV5-1 to TRBJ2-1; D is undetermined. The CDR3 DNA is TGCGCCAGCAGCTTGCAGGCATACAATGAGCAGTTCTTC. Amino acid sequence: CASSLQAYNEQFF. The variable domain in full, with the rest retrieved from reference TRBV5-1 and TRBJ2-1, is KAGVTQTPRYLIKTRGQQVTLSCSPISGHRSVSWYQQTPGQGLQFLFEYFSETQRNKGNFPGRFSGRQFSNSRSEMNVSTLELGDSALYLCASSLQAYNEQFFGPGTRLTVL.